The text below deals with one T cell receptor (beta chain). This sample is drawn from a study of early T cells in non-severe SARS-CoV-2 infection. TCRdb reanalysed the 5' RACE reads using MiXCR and keeps one entry per CDR3 protein. The profile shows about 33,000 distinct CDR3 sequences, 4% to 5% of them singletons. V lost 7 bases and J lost 0; bases outside the gene matches: 7. The CDR3 contains 14 residues. Germline values: CDR1 SGHRS, CDR2 YFSETQ. Sequencing was performed on whole blood. The rearrangement links TRBV5-1 to TRBJ2-7, with 7 bases identical to TRBD2. The TCR comes from an adult who was a healthcare worker with PCR-confirmed SARS-CoV-2 infection or an uninfected control (not recorded which). CDR3 bases: TGCGCCAGCCGCACTAGCGCGACCTCCTACGAGCAGTACTTC. It translates to CASRTSATSYEQYF. Full variable domain (outside the CDR3, taken from reference TRBV5-1 and TRBJ2-7): KAGVTQTPRYLIKTRGQQVTLSCSPISGHRSVSWYQQTPGQGLQFLFEYFSETQRNKGNFPGRFSGRQFSNSRSEMNVSTLELGDSALYLCASRTSATSYEQYFGPGTRLTVT.